The 30 T cell receptor beta chains below come from one sample, sequenced in a study of T cell repertoires in cytomegalovirus infection. TCRdb re-analysed the reads in MiXCR, keeping a single row per CDR3 protein. The sample holds around 350,000 distinct CDR3 sequences, around 18% seen once. Sequenced input: PBMCs. The source is a human donor in good health (CMV status not recorded). Some clones in this sample may be carry-over from other donors' samples.

There are many counts of this clonotype. The chain carries TRBV7-6 and TRBJ2-1; TRBD2 aligns across 13 bases. Germline CDR1 is SGHVS and CDR2 is FNYEAQ. J gave up 9 bases and V 4 bases, and 9 bases lay outside the gene matches. The CDR3 extends over 16 amino acids. CDR3 protein: CASSSLTSGRSGEQFF. The CDR3 DNA reads as TGTGCCAGCAGCTCACTGACTAGCGGGAGGTCGGGTGAGCAGTTCTTC. Supplemented by reference TRBV7-6 and TRBJ2-1, the full variable domain reads GAGVSQSPRYKVTKRGQDVALRCDPISGHVSLYWYRQALGQGPEFLTYFNYEAQQDKSGLPNDRFSAERPEGSISTLTIQRTEQRDSAMYRCASSSLTSGRSGEQFFGPGTRLTVL.

J is TRBJ1-4 and V is TRBV28; D is unclear. Germline V gene lookup returns CDR1 MDHEN and CDR2 SYDVKM. Trimming removed 0 bases at V and 5 bases at J, with 4 bases between. The CDR3 consists of 13 residues. The CDR3 protein is CASSLWRNEKLFF. As DNA, the CDR3 is TGTGCCAGCAGTTTATGGCGCAATGAAAAACTGTTTTTT. Variable domain in full (rest from reference TRBV28 and TRBJ1-4): DVKVTQSSRYLVKRTGEKVFLECVQDMDHENMFWYRQDPGLGLRLIYFSYDVKMKEKGDIPEGYSVSREKKERFSLILESASTNQTSMYLCASSLWRNEKLFFGSGTQLSVL.

The chain couples TRBV6-5 to TRBJ2-3; 9 nucleotides match TRBD1. Trimming at V came to 4 bases and at J to 0 bases, leaving 11 bases not matched to a gene. The CDR3 spans 18 residues. CDR1 and CDR2 (germline): MNHEY, SVGAGI. In nucleotides, the CDR3 is TGTGCCAGCAGTTCTCGACAGGGGGTCGAGTCTAGCACAGATACGCAGTATTTT. This translates into CASSSRQGVESSTDTQYF.

This clonotype was picked up many times. A junction boundary mismatches the germline segment, possibly from a read error. The chain employs TRBV7-2 and TRBJ1-2, with D unclear. Germline V gene sequence: CDR1 SGHTA, CDR2 FQGNSA. The CDR3 runs 13 residues. CDR3 loop: CASSLLDDMANGF. CDR3 nucleotides: TGTGCCAGCAGCTTATTGGATGATATGGCTAACGGCTTC.

This clonotype was counted many times. The gene calls are TRBV7-2 and TRBJ2-5; D is undetermined. CDR3 length: 12 residues. Trimming pared 5 bases from V and 3 bases from J, leaving 7 bases between. Per the germline V gene, CDR1 is SGHTA and CDR2 is FQGNSA. CDR3 residues: CASSTYKETQYF. CDR3 DNA: TGTGCCAGCAGCACTTATAAAGAGACCCAGTACTTC. Drawing the rest from reference TRBV7-2 and TRBJ2-5, the complete variable domain is GAGVSQSPSNKVTEKGKDVELRCDPISGHTALYWYRQSLGQGLEFLIYFQGNSAPDKSGLPSDRFSAERTGGSVSTLTIQRTQQEDSAVYLCASSTYKETQYFGPGTRLLVL.

The V call is TRBV2, the J call TRBJ1-1; a weak D match, TRBD1 (6 bases). The CDR3 runs to 15 residues. Trimming stripped 7 bases from V and 3 bases from J, with 18 bases between. Germline V gene lookup returns CDR1 SNHLY and CDR2 FYNNEI. This CDR3 is CASIKERGWDTEAFF. The DNA of the CDR3 is TGTGCCAGCATTAAAGAGAGGGGGTGGGACACTGAAGCTTTCTTT.

This clonotype was observed at least ten times. The V and J genes are TRBV7-2 and TRBJ2-1, with D perhaps TRBD1 (6 bases). The germline gives CDR1 SGHTA, CDR2 FQGNSA. V lost 5 bases, J lost 7 bases, and 18 bases lay in between. The CDR3 runs to 15 residues. The CDR3 DNA reads TGTGCCAGCAGCCCACCGCCAGGGGTGTATAATGAGCAGTTCTTC. Its protein product is CASSPPPGVYNEQFF.

This clonotype was recorded once. The chain carries TRBV19 and TRBJ2-6, with 7 bases identical to TRBD1. In germline, CDR1 is LNHDA, CDR2 SQIVND (reference sequence). The length of the CDR3 is 18 residues. The J segment lost 1 base and the V segment lost 9 bases, leaving 15 bases of the junction unmatched. This CDR3 is CASNERGRRWSGANVLTF. DNA of the CDR3: TGTGCCAGCAACGAGAGGGGGCGGCGCTGGTCTGGGGCCAACGTCCTGACTTTC.

This clonotype was seen more than once but under ten times. V and J are TRBV2 and TRBJ1-2; possible D gene TRBD1, 5 bases. V was pared by 3 bases and J by 6 bases, with 23 bases between. The CDR3 contains 17 residues. Looked up from germline, CDR1 is SNHLY and CDR2 is FYNNEI. The CDR3 protein is CASSEGVFMVAGDGYTF. The CDR3 nucleotides read TGTGCCAGCAGTGAGGGGGTATTCATGGTGGCAGGCGATGGCTACACCTTC.

The rearrangement uses TRBV2 and TRBJ2-7, with no clear D. This CDR3 is 15 amino acids long. The V end lost 8 bases, the J end lost 3 bases, and 20 bases lay between the germline ends. Per the germline V gene, CDR1 is SNHLY and CDR2 is FYNNEI. DNA for the CDR3: TGTGCCAGCTATGGGGTAACCTCGGGTAGCTACGAGCAGTACTTC. Protein sequence: CASYGVTSGSYEQYF.

The chain recombines TRBV7-9 with TRBJ2-1; TRBD1 might be the D (6 bases). Per the germline V gene, CDR1 is SEHNR and CDR2 is FQNEAQ (reference sequence). Trimming stripped 1 base from V and 10 bases from J, with 23 bases between. The CDR3 consists of 17 residues. CDR3 protein: CASSLGLGTQTRPEQFF. DNA of the CDR3: TGTGCCAGCAGCTTAGGGTTGGGGACACAAACCCGTCCGGAGCAGTTCTTC. Drawing the rest from reference TRBV7-9 and TRBJ2-1, the complete variable domain is DTGVSQNPRHKITKRGQNVTFRCDPISEHNRLYWYRQTLGQGPEFLTYFQNEAQLEKSRLLSDRFSAERPKGSFSTLEIQRTEQGDSAMYLCASSLGLGTQTRPEQFFGPGTRLTVL.

In its sample, this clonotype was seen a few times. This chain links TRBV11-3 with TRBJ2-4, with 8 bases identical to TRBD1. J lost 6 bases, V lost 2 bases, and 12 bases had no gene match. The CDR3 runs 17 residues. The germline V gene encodes CDR1 SGHNT and CDR2 YENEEA. The CDR3 sequence: CASSLPARDRIINIQYF. As DNA, the CDR3 is TGTGCCAGCAGCTTACCTGCTAGGGACAGGATAATAAACATTCAGTACTTC.

The chain has TRBV2 and TRBJ2-1, with TRBD2 matching 9 bases. Germline trimming cut 3 bases from V and 7 bases from J; bases unmatched to any gene: 7. Germline V lookup: CDR1 SNHLY, CDR2 FYNNEI. This CDR3 comprises 15 residues. The CDR3 DNA sequence: TGTGCCAGCAGTGACATGGCGGGGGGGTTTAATGAGCAGTTCTTC. This encodes CASSDMAGGFNEQFF. Full variable domain (remainder filled in from reference TRBV2 and TRBJ2-1): EPEVTQTPSHQVTQMGQEVILRCVPISNHLYFYWYRQILGQKVEFLVSFYNNEISEKSEIFDDQFSVERPDGSNFTLKIRSTKLEDSAMYFCASSDMAGGFNEQFFGPGTRLTVL.

There are many counts of this clonotype. The chain employs TRBV12-3 or TRBV12-4 and TRBJ2-6; D is ambiguous. V lost 3 bases and J 1 base, leaving 7 bases between the germline ends. The CDR3 consists of 15 residues. The chain's CDR3 is CASSFDVSGANVLTF. The CDR3 DNA reads TGTGCCAGCAGTTTCGACGTATCTGGGGCCAACGTCCTGACTTTC.

There are a few counts of this clonotype. This chain uses TRBV29-1 with TRBJ2-5; weak D call: TRBD2 (6 bases). V was shortened by 6 bases and J by 11 bases, with 22 bases between the two germline ends. The CDR3 extends over 13 amino acids. Germline V gene lookup returns CDR1 SQVTM and CDR2 ANQGSEA. The CDR3 DNA reads as TGCAGCGTGGGACTCACTACCCTCCCCCTTCAGTACTTC. Encoded protein: CSVGLTTLPLQYF.

CDR3 nucleotide sequence: TGCAGTTCCCCGGGACAGTACCAAGAGACCCAGTACTTC. It is translated as CSSPGQYQETQYF. V and J are TRBV20-1 and TRBJ2-5, with 7 bases aligning to TRBD1. V lost 8 bases, J lost 0 bases, and 6 bases stayed unmatched. The CDR3 loop spans 13 amino acids. Germline V gene sequence: CDR1 DFQATT, CDR2 SNEGSKA (reference sequence).

About this clonotype itself: Since the CDR3 does not end with the conserved phenylalanine or tryptophan, this likely comes from a read error. This chain joins TRBV6-8 and TRBJ2-7, with D tentatively TRBD1 (5 bases). V was shortened by 0 bases and J by 2 bases, with 11 bases between the two germline ends. CDR1 MNHGY and CDR2 SAAAGT come from the germline V gene. This CDR3 region has 15 residues. The CDR3, as DNA: TGTGCCAGCAGTTACTCGAATCAGGGTACCTACGAGCAGTACTAC. This codes for CASSYSNQGTYEQYY.

V is TRBV19 and J is TRBJ1-5, with no clear D. Germline CDR1 LNHDA, CDR2 SQIVND (reference sequence). This CDR3 contains 15 residues. V was shortened by 6 bases and J by 4 bases, with 16 bases between the two germline ends. The CDR3 DNA is TGTGCCAGTAGACAACGAAGAGGGCTTAATCAGCCCCAGCATTTT. As protein: CASRQRRGLNQPQHF. Full variable domain (missing parts from reference TRBV19 and TRBJ1-5): DGGITQSPKYLFRKEGQNVTLSCEQNLNHDAMYWYRQDPGQGLRLIYYSQIVNDFQKGDIAEGYSVSREKKESFPLTVTSAQKNPTAFYLCASRQRRGLNQPQHFGDGTRLSIL.

Ten or more counts support this clonotype. The chain has TRBV4-3 and TRBJ2-7, with D hard to call. The CDR3 covers 14 residues. Looked up from germline, CDR1 is LGHNA and CDR2 is YSLEER. Trimming left V 0 bases short and J 1 base short, with 7 bases between. For the CDR3, the DNA is TGCGCCAGCAGCCAAGACAGGAGATCCTACGAGCAGTACTTC. This translates into CASSQDRRSYEQYF.

J is TRBJ2-7 and V is TRBV5-1; either TRBD1 or TRBD2 may fit D (6 bases each). Germline V lookup: CDR1 SGHRS, CDR2 YFSETQ. Trimming removed 5 bases from V and 4 bases from J, with 13 bases in between. The CDR3 is 13 residues long. Here the CDR3 reads CASRGQGRYEQYF. CDR3 nucleotides: TGCGCCAGCAGAGGGCAGGGGAGGTACGAGCAGTACTTC.

The table lists this clonotype with a few counts. The genes are TRBV19 and TRBJ2-7; D remains ambiguous. V lost 0 bases and J 3 bases, leaving 12 bases between the germline ends. Per the germline V gene, CDR1 is LNHDA and CDR2 is SQIVND (reference sequence). The length of the CDR3 is 15 residues. The CDR3 DNA is TGTGCCAGTAGTATAGATTTCACATCGAACTACGAGCAGTACTTC. This gives the protein CASSIDFTSNYEQYF. The full variable domain, its missing parts supplied by reference TRBV19 and TRBJ2-7, is DGGITQSPKYLFRKEGQNVTLSCEQNLNHDAMYWYRQDPGQGLRLIYYSQIVNDFQKGDIAEGYSVSREKKESFPLTVTSAQKNPTAFYLCASSIDFTSNYEQYFGPGTRLTVT.

This clonotype was observed a handful of times. This rearrangement joins TRBV6-6 to TRBJ1-4; TRBD1 might be the D (5 bases). The germline V and J ends were trimmed by 6 bases and 4 bases, with 15 bases remaining between them. The length of the CDR3 is 15 residues. The V gene's germline CDR1 is MNHNY and CDR2 SVGAGI (reference sequence). The CDR3 is CASSLRDPFNEKLFF. As DNA, the CDR3 is TGTGCCAGCAGCCTCCGGGACCCCTTTAATGAAAAACTGTTTTTT.

This rearrangement joins TRBV5-1 to TRBJ2-1; possible D gene TRBD2, 5 bases. There are 16 residues in the CDR3. The germline gives CDR1 SGHRS, CDR2 YFSETQ. Trimming left V 0 bases short and J 4 bases short, with 14 bases between. The CDR3 here is CASSLDPGWAYNEQFF. CDR3 bases: TGCGCCAGCAGCTTGGATCCGGGGTGGGCTTACAATGAGCAGTTCTTC.

The table lists this clonotype with a few counts. The chain links TRBV3-1 to TRBJ2-1; TRBD2 matches 9 bases. The CDR3 is made up of 15 amino acids. The germline V gene has CDR1 LGHDT and CDR2 YNNKEL (reference sequence). V shed 1 base, J shed 6 bases, and the junction held 4 bases outside the gene matches. Here the CDR3 reads CASSQVAGAGNEQFF. CDR3 sequence (DNA): TGTGCCAGCAGCCAAGTAGCGGGGGCCGGCAATGAGCAGTTCTTC.

At least ten counts were recorded for this clonotype. The chain couples TRBV7-2 to TRBJ2-7, with D unclear. The CDR3 runs 15 residues. The V end lost 5 bases, the J end lost 4 bases, and 18 bases lay between the germline ends. Germline CDR1 is SGHTA and CDR2 is FQGNSA. The CDR3 DNA is TGTGCCAGCAGCCCCGTTAGGGCCGAGTCATACGAGCAGTACTTC. Translated: CASSPVRAESYEQYF. Together with reference TRBV7-2 and TRBJ2-7, the CDR3 gives the full variable domain: GAGVSQSPSNKVTEKGKDVELRCDPISGHTALYWYRQSLGQGLEFLIYFQGNSAPDKSGLPSDRFSAERTGGSVSTLTIQRTQQEDSAVYLCASSPVRAESYEQYFGPGTRLTVT.

The chain recombines TRBV19 with TRBJ1-1, with D hard to call. CDR3 length: 14 residues. Germline V gene sequence: CDR1 LNHDA, CDR2 SQIVND (reference sequence). V was pared by 4 bases and J by 0 bases, with 9 bases between. DNA for the CDR3: TGTGCCAGTAGTAGGGGAACATTGAACACTGAAGCTTTCTTT. Its protein product is CASSRGTLNTEAFF.

Only a few counts were recorded for this clonotype. DNA of the CDR3: TGTGCCACCAGCAGAGAGGGATTTGGTGAAAAACTGTTTTTT. Its translation is CATSREGFGEKLFF. This rearrangement joins TRBV15 to TRBJ1-4; D not resolved. This CDR3 comprises 14 residues. V lost 0 bases, J lost 7 bases, and 9 bases lay in between. Germline CDR1 and CDR2: LNHNV and YYDKDF (reference sequence).

This clonotype has a count of ten or more. CDR3 loop: CASTKTGRDEQFF. In DNA form, the CDR3 reads TGTGCCAGCACCAAGACTGGGCGTGATGAGCAGTTCTTC. This sequence joins TRBV12-3 or TRBV12-4 and TRBJ2-1; D gene uncertain. V was cut by 7 bases and J by 8 bases, with 15 bases left in between. The CDR3 runs 13 residues.

This clonotype has more than one count but fewer than ten. The V gene is TRBV5-1, the J gene TRBJ2-7, with D maybe TRBD2 (5 bases). The ends were cut back, 0 bases at V and 0 bases at J, with 13 bases in the middle. Germline lookup yields CDR1 SGHRS and CDR2 YFSETQ. This CDR3 is 16 amino acids long. This chain's CDR3 is CASSLEGGLSSYEQYF. The CDR3 nucleotides read TGCGCCAGCAGCTTGGAAGGAGGACTGAGCTCCTACGAGCAGTACTTC.

This clonotype was detected ten times or more. J is TRBJ1-1 and V is TRBV12-3 or TRBV12-4; TRBD1 is a possible D gene (5 bases). With 3 bases removed from V and 6 bases from J, the gap between germline ends came to 14 bases. The CDR3 length is 14 residues. CDR3 sequence: CASSLGGVGPEAFF. The CDR3 DNA sequence: TGTGCCAGCAGTTTGGGGGGGGTCGGACCTGAAGCTTTCTTT.